The 4 T cell receptor beta chains presented below share a single source sample, sequenced in a study of siplizumab effects on memory and regulatory T cells. Sequencing used immunoSEQ multiplex PCR; TCRdb keeps in-frame clones, though not all of them. The sample holds about 91,000 clones; 93% are singletons and the top ten take 5% to 7%. What was sequenced was CD8+ T cells sorted from blood. The receptor source for this set is a human donor in good health.

This clone was detected only once. J is TRBJ1-1 and V is TRBV5-6; TRBD1 might be the D (5 bases). Trimming cost V 1 base and J 4 bases, with 17 bases left between them. The CDR3 loop spans 16 amino acids. Germline CDR1 is SGHDT and CDR2 is YYEEEE. CDR3 nucleotide sequence: TGTGCCAGCAGCTTGATCTGGACACCCCGGGGCACTGAAGCTTTCTTT. Encoded protein: CASSLIWTPRGTEAFF.

This rearrangement joins TRBV30 to TRBJ2-7; tentative D call: TRBD1 (5 bases). CDR3 length: 13 residues. V lost 5 bases to trimming and J lost 4 bases, with 15 bases between them. Germline V gene lookup returns CDR1 GTSNPN and CDR2 SVGIG (reference sequence). CDR3 sequence reads: CAWSGHDSYEQYF. The CDR3 nucleotides read TGTGCCTGGTCAGGCCACGACAGTTACGAGCAGTACTTC.

The genes are TRBV5-1 and TRBJ1-4; TRBD1 might be the D (6 bases). The CDR3 sequence is 15 residues long. Per germline, CDR1 SGHRS and CDR2 YFSETQ. The germline V and J ends were trimmed by 3 bases and 8 bases, with 17 bases remaining between them. CDR3 nucleotide sequence: TGCGCCAGCAGCTACGGACAGACCAATAGAGAAAAACTGTTTTTT. Its protein product is CASSYGQTNREKLFF.

V is TRBV14 and J is TRBJ2-7; D unclear. The CDR3 is 16 amino acids. V was cut by 0 bases and J by 3 bases, with 15 bases left in between. Germline CDR1 and CDR2: SGHDN and FVKESK. The CDR3 sequence: CASSQDLPGALYEQYF. In DNA, the CDR3 is TGTGCCAGCAGCCAAGATTTGCCGGGCGCGCTCTACGAGCAGTACTTC.